The rows below give T cell receptor beta chains drawn from one sample of a study of cytomegalovirus exposure and HLA in healthy donors. Repertoires were generated with immunoSEQ multiplex PCR, while TCRdb's copy carries only in-frame clones and drops some. Here the sample spans 100,000 to 150,000 clones, under 85% being singletons. The source material was PBMCs. These receptors were obtained from a woman aged 50 to 60 in good health and CMV-seropositive. CDR3s include the opening cysteine and the closing phenylalanine or tryptophan. D genes are given only for firm matches. Size tells how often a clone was seen (once, few, many) or the class of an expanded clone, and some rows leave it out.

D gene,V gene,J gene,clone size,CDR3 DNA,CDR3 protein
-,TRBV29-1,TRBJ2-5,-,TGCAGCGTTGTCCACCGACTTTCCCAAGAGACCCAGTACTTC,CSVVHRLSQETQYF
-,TRBV30,TRBJ2-7,-,TGTGCCTGGAGTGTAGGGGGGGCCTACGAGCAGTACTTC,CAWSVGGAYEQYF
-,TRBV9,TRBJ2-7,-,TGTGCCAGCAGCGTAGGTGGGAGCTCCTACGAGCAGTACTTC,CASSVGGSSYEQYF
TRBD2,TRBV10-3,TRBJ2-7,-,TGTGCCATCAGTGAAGGGACTAACTGCGAGCAGTACTTC,CAISEGTNCEQYF
-,TRBV6-6,TRBJ2-1,-,TGTGCCAGCAGTTACTCAGGAGGGGGGGCCCGAGATGAGCAGTTCTTC,CASSYSGGGARDEQFF
TRBD1,TRBV6-5,TRBJ2-5,-,TGTGCCAGCAGTTCGGGGTGGACAGGGATGGAGACCCAGTACTTC,CASSSGWTGMETQYF
TRBD2,TRBV7-2,TRBJ2-7,-,TGTGCCAGCAGCTCGGGACTAGCGGGACCACAGCAGTACTTC,CASSSGLAGPQQYF
-,TRBV2,TRBJ1-5,few,TGTGCCAGCAGTGATAGGGGCAGTCAGCCCCAGCATTTT,CASSDRGSQPQHF
-,TRBV21-1,TRBJ2-5,-,TGTGCCAGCAGCAAAGGTCAGGGCGAGACCCAGTACTTC,CASSKGQGETQYF
-,TRBV5-4,TRBJ1-2,few,TGTGCCAGCAGCTCAGGAAACTATGGCTACACCTTC,CASSSGNYGYTF
-,TRBV5-1,TRBJ1-4,-,TGCGCCAGCAGTCAGCTGCAGACAGGAAATGAAAAACTGTTTTTT,CASSQLQTGNEKLFF
TRBD1,TRBV4-3,TRBJ2-1,-,TGCGCCAGCAGCCAAAACCCCCCGGGACAGAGCTCCTACAATGAGCAGTTCTTC,CASSQNPPGQSSYNEQFF
TRBD2,TRBV29-1,TRBJ2-1,-,TGCAGCGTTGGGGTAGCGGGAGGGCCCTATGAGCAGTTCTTC,CSVGVAGGPYEQFF
TRBD2,TRBV4-1,TRBJ2-2,-,TGCGCCAGCAGCCAGCTTTCGGGGGGGTTGGGCGGGGAGCTGTTTTTT,CASSQLSGGLGGELFF
TRBD1,TRBV11-2,TRBJ2-3,-,TGTGCCAGCAGCTTAGTCGGGCAGGGGGCGCGAGATACGCAGTATTTT,CASSLVGQGARDTQYF
TRBD2,TRBV9,TRBJ2-7,-,TGTGCCAGCAGCGAAGGACTAGCGGACTCCTACGAGCAGTACTTC,CASSEGLADSYEQYF
-,TRBV6-6,TRBJ2-1,few,TGTGCCAGCAGTTACTCGGCATACAATGAGCAGTTCTTC,CASSYSAYNEQFF
TRBD2,TRBV5-4,TRBJ2-3,-,TGTGCCAGCAGTTTCGGACTAGCGGGAGCAGATACGCAGTATTTT,CASSFGLAGADTQYF
-,TRBV30,TRBJ1-1,-,TGTGCCAGGACGGGACAAATGAACACTGAAGCTTTCTTT,CARTGQMNTEAFF
TRBD2,TRBV27,TRBJ2-7,-,TGTGCCAGCCAGACTAGCGCGGAATCCTACGAGCAGTACTTC,CASQTSAESYEQYF
TRBD1,TRBV19,TRBJ2-7,once,TGTGCCAGTAGTCACCTACAGGGGGACTACGAGCAGTACTTC,CASSHLQGDYEQYF
-,TRBV4-1,TRBJ2-3,few,TGCGCCAGCAGCCTGAGCCCCTACACAGATACGCAGTATTTT,CASSLSPYTDTQYF
TRBD1,TRBV4-3,TRBJ2-1,-,TGCGCCAGCAGCCAAGAGACAGGGGGGAGCGGTGAGCAGTTCTTC,CASSQETGGSGEQFF
TRBD2,TRBV4-3,TRBJ2-2,-,TGCGCCAGCAGCCAAGAAGTGTGGCGGGGGGTCGTGGACACCGGGGAGCTGTTTTTT,CASSQEVWRGVVDTGELFF
TRBD2,TRBV30,TRBJ2-2,-,TGTGCCTGGAGGACTAGCGGGAGGTACGGCGGGGAGCTGTTTTTT,CAWRTSGRYGGELFF
-,TRBV6-5,TRBJ1-1,-,TGTGCCAGCAGCGCAGTCCTTTTGAACACTGAAGCTTTCTTT,CASSAVLLNTEAFF
-,TRBV6-1,TRBJ1-6,-,TGTGCCAGCAGCCCGAGCTCCTATAATTCACCCCTCCACTTT,CASSPSSYNSPLHF
-,TRBV2,TRBJ2-5,-,TGTGCCAGCAGCACAGGTCGACCGTACTTC,CASSTGRPYF
TRBD2,TRBV18,TRBJ2-3,-,TGTGCCAGCTCACCGAGGGAGGGACTGGGGACAGATACGCAGTATTTT,CASSPREGLGTDTQYF
-,TRBV4-3,TRBJ2-1,-,TGCGCCAGCGGTTTCAGGAGGGCGCCGAATGAGCAGTTCTTC,CASGFRRAPNEQFF
-,TRBV9,TRBJ1-2,-,TGTGCCAGCAGCCTTATGAGTAGCTTCATTCCCTATGGCTACACCTTC,CASSLMSSFIPYGYTF
TRBD1,TRBV6-5,TRBJ1-4,-,TGTGCCAGCAGGTTCCAGGGGGCGGGAGGGGAAAAACTGTTTTTT,CASRFQGAGGEKLFF
-,TRBV19,TRBJ1-6,once,TGTGCCAGTAGTATAGACGTCGGTTTTTCACCCCTCCACTTT,CASSIDVGFSPLHF
-,TRBV7-9,TRBJ2-7,once,TGTGCCAGCAGTTCATCGGGGTACTACGAGCAGTACTTC,CASSSSGYYEQYF
-,TRBV28,TRBJ1-2,-,TGTGCCAGCAGTTTCTCGGGGAAAGAGGCCTTTAACTATGGCTACACCTTC,CASSFSGKEAFNYGYTF
-,TRBV15,TRBJ2-1,-,TGTGCCACCAGCACGGACAATGAGCAGTTCTTC,CATSTDNEQFF
-,TRBV19,TRBJ1-1,few,TGTGCCAGTAGTTCACAGGGTGGAACTGAAGCTTTCTTT,CASSSQGGTEAFF
-,TRBV15,TRBJ2-7,-,TGTGCCACCAGCCGGGATAGCTCCTACGAGCAGTACTTC,CATSRDSSYEQYF
TRBD2,TRBV9,TRBJ2-5,-,TGTGCCAGCAGCGCCTGGGGCGGGAGAGAGACCCAGTACTTC,CASSAWGGRETQYF
-,TRBV29-1,TRBJ2-3,-,TGCAGCGTTGAAGGGAGCCTGCTAAGCACAGATACGCAGTATTTT,CSVEGSLLSTDTQYF
TRBD1,TRBV2,TRBJ2-1,-,TGTGCCAGCAGGGTGGGACAGGCTAACAATGAGCAGTTCTTC,CASRVGQANNEQFF
-,TRBV12-5,TRBJ2-7,-,TGTGCTAGTGGTTTGGTAACAGGGTTCGGCGAGCAGTACTTC,CASGLVTGFGEQYF